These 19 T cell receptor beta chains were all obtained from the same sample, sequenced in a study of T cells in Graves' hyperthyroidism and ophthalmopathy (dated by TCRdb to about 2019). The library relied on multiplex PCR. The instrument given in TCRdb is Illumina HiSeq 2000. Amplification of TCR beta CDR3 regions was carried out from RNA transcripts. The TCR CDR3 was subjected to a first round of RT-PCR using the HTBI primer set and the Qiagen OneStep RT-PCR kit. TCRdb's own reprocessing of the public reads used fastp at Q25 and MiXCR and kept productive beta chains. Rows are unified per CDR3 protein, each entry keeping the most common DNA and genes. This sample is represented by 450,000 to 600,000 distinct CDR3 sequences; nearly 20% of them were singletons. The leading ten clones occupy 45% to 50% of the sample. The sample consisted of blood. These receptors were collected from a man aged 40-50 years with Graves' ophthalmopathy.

CDR3 sequence (DNA): TGCAGTGGGCTAGCGGGAGCCCAACACACCGGGGAGCTGTTTTTT. This sequence encodes CSGLAGAQHTGELFF. V usage is TRBV20-1 and J usage is TRBJ2-2; 10 bases map to TRBD2. J gave up 3 bases and V 7 bases, and 8 bases lay outside the gene matches. This CDR3 comprises 15 residues. CDR1 and CDR2 from the germline V gene are DFQATT and SNEGSKA (reference sequence).

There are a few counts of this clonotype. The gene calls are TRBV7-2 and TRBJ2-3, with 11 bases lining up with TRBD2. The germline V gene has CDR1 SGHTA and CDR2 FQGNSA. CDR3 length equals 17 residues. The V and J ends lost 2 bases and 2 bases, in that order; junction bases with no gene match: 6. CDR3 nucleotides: TGTGCCAGCAGCTTAAGACTAGCGGGGCCGACCACAGATACGCAGTATTTT. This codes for CASSLRLAGPTTDTQYF.

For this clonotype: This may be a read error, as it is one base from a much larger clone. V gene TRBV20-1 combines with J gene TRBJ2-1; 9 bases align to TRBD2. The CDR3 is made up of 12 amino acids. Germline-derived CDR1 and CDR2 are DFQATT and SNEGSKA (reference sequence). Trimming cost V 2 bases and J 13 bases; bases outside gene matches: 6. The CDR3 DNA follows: TGCAGTGCTAGAACAGCGGGAGGACCCCAGTTCTTC. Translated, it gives CSARTAGGPQFF.

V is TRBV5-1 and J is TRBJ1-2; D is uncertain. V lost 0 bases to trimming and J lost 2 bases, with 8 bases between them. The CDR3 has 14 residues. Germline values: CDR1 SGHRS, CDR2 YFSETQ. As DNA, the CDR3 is TGCGCCAGCAGCTTGGATCCGGGAAACTATGGCTACACCTTC. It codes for CASSLDPGNYGYTF. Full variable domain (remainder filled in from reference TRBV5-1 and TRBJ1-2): KAGVTQTPRYLIKTRGQQVTLSCSPISGHRSVSWYQQTPGQGLQFLFEYFSETQRNKGNFPGRFSGRQFSNSRSEMNVSTLELGDSALYLCASSLDPGNYGYTFGSGTRLTVV.

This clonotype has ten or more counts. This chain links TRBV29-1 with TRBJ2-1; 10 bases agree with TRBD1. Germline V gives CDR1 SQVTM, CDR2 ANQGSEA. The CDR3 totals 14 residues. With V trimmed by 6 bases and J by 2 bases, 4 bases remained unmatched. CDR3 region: CSVPTGGPYNEQFF. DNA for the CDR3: TGCAGCGTCCCGACAGGGGGCCCCTACAATGAGCAGTTCTTC.

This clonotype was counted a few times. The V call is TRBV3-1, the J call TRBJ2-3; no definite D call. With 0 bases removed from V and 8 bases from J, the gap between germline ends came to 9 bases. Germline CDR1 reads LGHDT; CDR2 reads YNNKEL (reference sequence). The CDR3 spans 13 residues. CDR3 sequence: CASSQDLKSTQYF. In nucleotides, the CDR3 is TGTGCCAGCAGCCAAGATCTCAAGAGTACGCAGTATTTT.

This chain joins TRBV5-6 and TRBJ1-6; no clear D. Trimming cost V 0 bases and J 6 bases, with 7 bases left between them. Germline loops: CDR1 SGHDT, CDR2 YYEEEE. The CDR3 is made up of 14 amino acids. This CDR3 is CASSLGDLNSPLHF. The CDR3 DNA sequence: TGTGCCAGCAGCTTGGGAGACCTTAATTCACCCCTCCACTTT.

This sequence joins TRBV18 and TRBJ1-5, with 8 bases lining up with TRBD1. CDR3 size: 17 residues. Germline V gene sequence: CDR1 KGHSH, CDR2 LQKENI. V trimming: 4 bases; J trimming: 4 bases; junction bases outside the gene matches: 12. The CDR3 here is CASSRVQSGGTNQPQHF. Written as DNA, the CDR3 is TGTGCCAGCTCACGGGTACAATCAGGGGGCACTAATCAGCCCCAGCATTTT. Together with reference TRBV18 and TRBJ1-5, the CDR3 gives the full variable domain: NAGVMQNPRHLVRRRGQEARLRCSPMKGHSHVYWYRQLPEEGLKFMVYLQKENIIDESGMPKERFSAEFPKEGPSILRIQQVVRGDSAAYFCASSRVQSGGTNQPQHFGDGTRLSIL.

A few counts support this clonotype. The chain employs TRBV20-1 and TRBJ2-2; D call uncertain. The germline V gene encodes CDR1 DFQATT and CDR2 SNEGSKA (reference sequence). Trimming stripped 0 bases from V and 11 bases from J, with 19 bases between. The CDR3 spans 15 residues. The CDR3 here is CSARDLGDWGEELFF. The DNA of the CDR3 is TGCAGTGCTAGAGATCTCGGTGATTGGGGTGAAGAGCTGTTTTTT.

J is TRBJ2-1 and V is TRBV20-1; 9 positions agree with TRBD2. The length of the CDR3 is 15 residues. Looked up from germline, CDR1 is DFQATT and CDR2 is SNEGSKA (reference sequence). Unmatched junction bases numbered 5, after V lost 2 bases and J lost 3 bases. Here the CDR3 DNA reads TGCAGTGCTAGATCTCCGACTAGCGGCTACAATGAGCAGTTCTTC. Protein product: CSARSPTSGYNEQFF.

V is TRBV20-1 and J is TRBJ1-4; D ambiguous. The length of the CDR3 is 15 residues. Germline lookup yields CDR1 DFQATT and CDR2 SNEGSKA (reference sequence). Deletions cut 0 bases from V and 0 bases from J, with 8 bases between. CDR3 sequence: CSARDWATTNEKLFF. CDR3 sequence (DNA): TGCAGTGCTAGAGATTGGGCTACAACTAATGAAAAACTGTTTTTT.

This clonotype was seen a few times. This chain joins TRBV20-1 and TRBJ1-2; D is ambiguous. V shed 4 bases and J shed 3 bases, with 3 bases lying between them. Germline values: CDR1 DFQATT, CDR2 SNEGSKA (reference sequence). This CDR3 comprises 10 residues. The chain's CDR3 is CSAKDYGYTF. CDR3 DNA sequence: TGCAGTGCTAAGGACTATGGCTACACCTTC.

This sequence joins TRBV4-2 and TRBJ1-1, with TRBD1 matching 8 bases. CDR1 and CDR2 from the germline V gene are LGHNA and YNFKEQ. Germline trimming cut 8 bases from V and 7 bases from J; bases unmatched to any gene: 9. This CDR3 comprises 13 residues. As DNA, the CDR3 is TGTGCCAGCTACCAGGGGGCAGGTGGTGAAGCTTTCTTT. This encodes CASYQGAGGEAFF.

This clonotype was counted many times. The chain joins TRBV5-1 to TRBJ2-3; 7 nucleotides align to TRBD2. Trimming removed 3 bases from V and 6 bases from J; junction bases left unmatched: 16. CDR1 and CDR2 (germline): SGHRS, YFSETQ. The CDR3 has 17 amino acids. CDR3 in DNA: TGCGCCAGCAGCTGGCTACCGAGCGGGACCAAGGGGGATACGCAGTATTTT. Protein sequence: CASSWLPSGTKGDTQYF.

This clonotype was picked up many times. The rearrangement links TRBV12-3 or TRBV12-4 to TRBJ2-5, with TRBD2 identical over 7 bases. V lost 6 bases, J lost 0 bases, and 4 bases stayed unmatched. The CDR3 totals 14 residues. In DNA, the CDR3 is TGTGCCAGCAGGGCGCGGGGGTACCAAGAGACCCAGTACTTC. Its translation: CASRARGYQETQYF.

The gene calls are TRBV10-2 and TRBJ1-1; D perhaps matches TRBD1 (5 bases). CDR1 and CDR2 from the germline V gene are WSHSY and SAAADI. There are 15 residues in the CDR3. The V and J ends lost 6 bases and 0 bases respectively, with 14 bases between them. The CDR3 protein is CASSVDSVMNTEAFF. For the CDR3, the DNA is TGCGCCAGCAGCGTCGACAGCGTCATGAACACTGAAGCTTTCTTT.

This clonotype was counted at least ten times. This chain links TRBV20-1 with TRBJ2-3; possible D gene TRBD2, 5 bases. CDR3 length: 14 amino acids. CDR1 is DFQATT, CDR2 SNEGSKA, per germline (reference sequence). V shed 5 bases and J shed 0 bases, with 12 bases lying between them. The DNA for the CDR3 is TGCAGTGCTCCACCTAGCCCAAGCACAGATACGCAGTATTTT. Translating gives CSAPPSPSTDTQYF.

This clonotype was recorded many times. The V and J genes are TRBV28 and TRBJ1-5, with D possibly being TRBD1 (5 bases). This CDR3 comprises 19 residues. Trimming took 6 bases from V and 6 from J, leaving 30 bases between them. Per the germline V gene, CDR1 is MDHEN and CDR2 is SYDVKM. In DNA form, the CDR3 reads TGTGCCAGCAGCGGACTTGATTTACCCCAGGGACTCCTGGCTCAGCCCCAGCATTTT. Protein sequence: CASSGLDLPQGLLAQPQHF.

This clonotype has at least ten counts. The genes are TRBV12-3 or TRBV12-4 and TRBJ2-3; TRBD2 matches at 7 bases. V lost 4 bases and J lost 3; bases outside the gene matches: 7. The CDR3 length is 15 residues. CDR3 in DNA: TGTGCCAGCAGTTCTCTAGCGGTGATAACAGATACGCAGTATTTT. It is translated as CASSSLAVITDTQYF.